Detailed here is one T cell receptor (beta chain). Assay: immunoSEQ multiplex PCR; the TCRdb copy retains only in-frame clones and omits some. The sample shows 150,000 to 200,000 clones, about 88% of them seen only once. The data originate from a study of blood T cell repertoires in COVID-19. This CDR3 contains 13 residues. Germline V gene data show CDR1 as MNHEY and CDR2 as SVGAGI. V was shortened by 6 bases and J by 8 bases, with 15 bases between the two germline ends. The specimen was peripheral blood. J is TRBJ2-3 and V is TRBV6-5, with D perhaps TRBD1 (5 bases). The clonotype comes from a man younger than 30 with acute or convalescent COVID-19. CDR3 nucleotide sequence: TGTGCCAGCAGGGGAAGCCCAGGGTCTACGCAGTATTTT. It yields the protein CASRGSPGSTQYF.